This TCR beta chain was identified during a study of blood T cell repertoires in COVID-19. The wider study: Sites in the United States, Italy and Spain provided acute and convalescent COVID-19 samples. Sample material is recorded as cDNA or gDNA derived from T cells, B-cell-depleted T cells, or PBMCs.

Under the authors' procedure: Nucleated cell counts were estimated from reference gene primer amplification. Libraries were prepared by immunoSEQ multiplex PCR; TCRdb keeps only in-frame clonotypes and omits some of them. Clone size and V and J calls were adopted from that table, with D and trimming inferred from the DNA. The sample lists 310,000 or so clones, around nine tenths occurring once. Germline V lookup: CDR1 SGDLS, CDR2 YYNGEE. The CDR3 has 14 residues. The ends were cut back, 4 bases at V and 5 bases at J, with 15 bases in the middle. This rearrangement joins TRBV9 to TRBJ2-5, with D perhaps matching TRBD1 (6 bases). The sequence was collected from a woman aged 45-65 years with active or convalescent COVID-19. The sequenced sample was peripheral blood. In DNA form, the CDR3 reads TGTGCCAGCAGCCTCGACAATACAGGGGAGACCCAGTACTTC. Translating it yields CASSLDNTGETQYF.